These T cell receptor beta chains were read from a single sample in a study of cytomegalovirus exposure and HLA in healthy donors. Here immunoSEQ multiplex PCR was the method, and the copy in TCRdb shows in-frame clones only, minus some. Of about 170,000 clones listed, roughly 80% are singletons. The sequencing input was PBMCs. Receptor source: a woman between 18 and 29 years old in good health and CMV-seronegative. Each CDR3 is given with its conserved first and last residue. The order of the fields is clone size, D gene, V gene, J gene, CDR3 protein, CDR3 DNA. D genes are given only for firm matches. Clone size is given for some rows only: seen once, a few or many times, or a class if the clone is expanded.

NA	NA	TRBV7-2	TRBJ2-7	CASSLTFRGSYEQYF	TGTGCCAGCAGCTTAACATTCAGAGGCTCCTACGAGCAGTACTTC
NA	TRBD2	TRBV6-1	TRBJ2-7	CASSATLLAGISYEQYF	TGTGCCAGCAGTGCAACCCTACTAGCGGGAATTTCCTACGAGCAGTACTTC
NA	NA	TRBV9	TRBJ2-2	CASSARGGGRGDPPGELFF	TGTGCCAGCAGCGCGAGAGGTGGAGGGCGGGGAGACCCCCCCGGGGAGCTGTTTTTT
once	NA	TRBV29-1	TRBJ2-5	CSVEQGYGETQYF	TGCAGCGTTGAACAGGGGTATGGAGAGACCCAGTACTTC
NA	TRBD2	TRBV18	TRBJ2-7	CASSPRLAGVGVDNEQYF	TGTGCCAGCTCACCAAGGCTAGCGGGAGTCGGGGTCGATAACGAGCAGTACTTC
NA	TRBD2	TRBV9	TRBJ2-1	CASSVASGNSYNEQFF	TGTGCCAGCAGCGTAGCTAGCGGGAACTCCTACAATGAGCAGTTCTTC
NA	TRBD1	TRBV5-1	TRBJ2-7	CASSSYRDRGRYEQYF	TGCGCCAGCAGCTCCTACCGGGACAGGGGGCGCTACGAGCAGTACTTC
NA	TRBD1	TRBV19	TRBJ2-2	CASSTLPGQGAGELFF	TGTGCCAGTAGTACCCTACCGGGACAGGGTGCCGGGGAGCTGTTTTTT
NA	TRBD1	TRBV5-1	TRBJ2-4	CASSLSFRAGTGTNIQYF	TGCGCCAGCAGCTTAAGTTTCCGGGCCGGGACAGGGACGAACATTCAGTACTTC
NA	TRBD1	TRBV15	TRBJ2-1	CATSRDLYRGHNEQFF	TGTGCCACCAGCAGAGATCTTTACAGGGGACACAATGAGCAGTTCTTC
NA	TRBD1	TRBV2	TRBJ1-1	CASRDEGQGEMNTEAFF	TGTGCCAGCAGGGACGAGGGACAGGGAGAGATGAACACTGAAGCTTTCTTT
NA	TRBD1	TRBV5-1	TRBJ2-1	CASRQGSENEQFF	TGCGCCAGCAGACAGGGGAGTGAGAATGAGCAGTTCTTC
NA	TRBD2	TRBV5-5	TRBJ2-7	CASSFGGGAGGPGEQYF	TGTGCCAGCAGCTTTGGGGGGGGAGCGGGAGGGCCAGGCGAGCAGTACTTC
NA	TRBD2	TRBV2	TRBJ2-1	CASIATSGATYNEQFF	TGTGCCAGCATTGCGACTAGCGGGGCCACCTACAATGAGCAGTTCTTC
once	TRBD2	TRBV5-1	TRBJ2-7	CASSPREGPSYEQYF	TGCGCCAGCAGCCCGAGGGAGGGCCCGTCCTACGAGCAGTACTTC
NA	NA	TRBV19	TRBJ1-3	CASSIQGKSSGNTIYF	TGTGCCAGTAGTATACAGGGAAAGTCCTCTGGAAACACCATATATTTT
once	TRBD1	TRBV6-1	TRBJ1-2	CASSSAGGIGYTF	TGTGCCAGCAGTTCGGCAGGGGGGATTGGCTACACCTTC
NA	NA	TRBV6-5	TRBJ1-3	CASSYSGRGNTIYF	TGTGCCAGCAGTTACTCGGGCAGGGGAAACACCATATATTTT
NA	NA	TRBV28	TRBJ2-5	CASTSLGGSIQETQYF	TGTGCCAGCACCAGTTTGGGAGGCAGCATCCAAGAGACCCAGTACTTC
NA	TRBD2	TRBV5-1	TRBJ2-3	CASSRTRGRADTSDTQYF	TGCGCCAGCAGCAGGACCCGCGGGAGGGCCGATACTTCAGATACGCAGTATTTT
NA	NA	TRBV19	TRBJ1-5	CASARGGANQPQHF	TGTGCCAGCGCCCGCGGGGGGGCCAATCAGCCCCAGCATTTT
NA	TRBD2	TRBV7-8	TRBJ2-1	CASSSGGRLDLNEQFF	TGTGCCAGCAGCTCGGGGGGTCGACTAGATCTCAATGAGCAGTTCTTC
once	NA	TRBV13	TRBJ2-7	CASSSRYEQYF	TGTGCCAGCAGCTCGCGATACGAGCAGTACTTC
NA	TRBD2	TRBV7-9	TRBJ2-5	CASSLAGLAGVETQYF	TGTGCCAGCAGCCTAGCTGGTCTAGCGGGAGTAGAGACCCAGTACTTC
once	NA	TRBV7-8	TRBJ2-3	CASSLSLPGSTDTQYF	TGTGCCAGCAGCTTATCGCTCCCCGGGAGCACAGATACGCAGTATTTT
NA	NA	TRBV6-1	TRBJ1-2	CASSGPGDHYGYTF	TGTGCCAGCAGTGGCCCAGGGGATCACTATGGCTACACCTTC
NA	TRBD2	TRBV9	TRBJ2-7	CASSVTPTSGSYEQYF	TGTGCCAGCAGCGTCACCCCGACTAGCGGGTCCTACGAGCAGTACTTC
NA	NA	TRBV12-5	TRBJ2-3	CASGGQGDTQYF	TGTGCTAGTGGGGGGCAGGGAGATACGCAGTATTTT
NA	NA	TRBV23-1	TRBJ2-7	CASSHRGGPPAGPLGSSYEQYF	TGCGCCAGCAGCCACAGGGGAGGCCCGCCAGCGGGCCCACTTGGGAGCTCCTACGAGCAGTACTTC
NA	NA	TRBV5-4	TRBJ2-3	CASSPRAADTQYF	TGTGCCAGCAGCCCCAGGGCCGCAGATACGCAGTATTTT
NA	TRBD2	TRBV27	TRBJ2-7	CASSLSRTSGSSYEQYF	TGTGCCAGCAGTTTATCCCGGACTAGCGGAAGCTCCTACGAGCAGTACTTC
NA	TRBD2	TRBV28	TRBJ2-7	CASISGRRGYEQYF	TGTGCCAGCATTTCCGGGAGGCGCGGTTACGAGCAGTACTTC
NA	NA	TRBV5-1	TRBJ2-2	CASSLSYLNTGELFF	TGCGCCAGCAGCTTGTCCTATTTGAACACCGGGGAGCTGTTTTTT
NA	NA	TRBV7-6	TRBJ2-7	CASSLADSGGAYEQYF	TGTGCCAGCAGCTTAGCCGACAGCGGAGGGGCCTACGAGCAGTACTTC
NA	TRBD2	TRBV5-6	TRBJ2-7	CASSLGLAVYEQYF	TGTGCCAGCAGCTTGGGACTAGCGGTCTACGAGCAGTACTTC
NA	TRBD1	TRBV28	TRBJ1-5	CASTTGNPPPQHF	TGTGCCAGCACGACAGGGAACCCCCCGCCCCAGCATTTT
few	TRBD2	TRBV18	TRBJ2-3	CASSLGLAGSDTQYF	TGTGCCAGCTCATTGGGACTAGCGGGATCAGATACGCAGTATTTT
once	TRBD2	TRBV27	TRBJ2-1	CASSFPGTSAYNEQFF	TGTGCCAGCAGTTTTCCGGGGACTAGCGCATACAATGAGCAGTTCTTC
NA	TRBD1	TRBV29-1	TRBJ2-7	CSVEVIRYRGSYEQYF	TGCAGCGTTGAAGTTATTCGATACAGGGGATCCTACGAGCAGTACTTC
NA	NA	TRBV11-3	TRBJ2-5	CASSLGETGRETQYF	TGTGCCAGCAGCTTGGGGGAGACAGGTCGAGAGACCCAGTACTTC
once	TRBD2	TRBV11-2	TRBJ2-1	CASSSNHPGPGTREQFF	TGTGCCAGCAGCTCTAACCACCCTGGACCCGGGACTAGGGAGCAGTTCTTC
NA	NA	TRBV19	TRBJ1-4	CASSALGGTNEKLFF	TGTGCCAGTAGTGCCCTCGGAGGCACTAATGAAAAACTGTTTTTT
NA	TRBD1	TRBV10-1	TRBJ1-1	CASSGDRVMNTEAFF	TGCGCCAGCAGTGGGGACAGAGTGATGAACACTGAAGCTTTCTTT
NA	NA	TRBV18	TRBJ2-7	CASSPPASIYEQYF	TGTGCCAGCTCACCACCGGCCAGTATCTACGAGCAGTACTTC
NA	TRBD2	TRBV5-6	TRBJ2-1	CASSLALAGANEQFF	TGTGCCAGCAGCTTGGCGCTAGCGGGTGCCAATGAGCAGTTCTTC
NA	NA	TRBV11-3	TRBJ2-3	CASSLGRVPTTDTQYF	TGTGCCAGCAGCTTAGGCCGAGTACCTACCACAGATACGCAGTATTTT
NA	TRBD2	TRBV7-9	TRBJ2-5	CSSSFRLAGGSETQYF	TGTTCCAGCAGCTTTCGACTAGCGGGGGGCTCAGAGACCCAGTACTTC
NA	NA	TRBV18	TRBJ2-7	CASSFDRTHEQYF	TGTGCCAGCTCATTCGACAGGACCCACGAGCAGTACTTC
NA	NA	TRBV27	TRBJ2-2	CASSLGEGDTGELFF	TGTGCCAGCAGTTTAGGGGAGGGGGACACCGGGGAGCTGTTTTTT
few	TRBD2	TRBV5-4	TRBJ2-7	CASSLGLAGAGYEQYF	TGTGCCAGCAGCTTGGGTCTAGCGGGAGCAGGATACGAGCAGTACTTC
NA	TRBD1	TRBV10-3	TRBJ2-5	CAIQSGTGVETQYF	TGTGCCATCCAGAGTGGGACAGGGGTGGAGACCCAGTACTTC
NA	TRBD1	TRBV19	TRBJ2-2	CASSTYSGTGERGGELFF	TGTGCCAGTAGTACTTATTCCGGGACAGGGGAGAGAGGCGGGGAGCTGTTTTTT
NA	TRBD2	TRBV27	TRBJ2-1	CASSSYNRLAGSPGNEQFF	TGTGCCAGCAGTTCCTATAACCGACTAGCGGGGTCCCCGGGGAATGAGCAGTTCTTC
NA	NA	TRBV25-1	TRBJ2-3	CASQALQGGTDTQYF	TGTGCCAGCCAAGCTTTACAGGGTGGCACAGATACGCAGTATTTT
NA	NA	TRBV30	TRBJ1-6	CAWNPPSRRGYSPLHF	TGTGCCTGGAATCCCCCCTCCCGACGCGGTTATTCACCCCTCCACTTT
NA	NA	TRBV27	TRBJ1-2	CASRMTANYGYTF	TGTGCCAGCAGAATGACAGCGAACTATGGCTACACCTTC
NA	TRBD1	TRBV5-4	TRBJ2-7	CASSTKVGGTGGEQYF	TGTGCCAGCAGCACCAAGGTGGGGGGGACAGGGGGCGAGCAGTACTTC